This T cell receptor (beta chain) is from a study of siplizumab effects on memory and regulatory T cells. Profiled with immunoSEQ multiplex PCR; TCRdb holds only in-frame clones, not every one. The sample has some 100,000 clones; more than 85% are singletons. V dropped 6 bases and J dropped 7; count of bases not matched to a gene: 9. This CDR3 is built from 14 residues. Per germline, CDR1 MNHEY and CDR2 SMNVEV (reference sequence). The sample consisted of CD4+ T cells sorted from blood. This chain joins TRBV27 and TRBJ2-7; 10 positions agree with TRBD2. The source of this sequence is a human donor in good health. Some clones in this sample may be carry-over from other donors' samples. Written as DNA, the CDR3 is TGTGCCAGCAGGGCCAGCGGGAGGGCGTGGGAGCAGTACTTC. Residues: CASRASGRAWEQYF.